This TCR beta chain was obtained from a study of cytomegalovirus exposure and HLA in healthy donors. PCR used 60 Vbeta primers and 13 Jbeta primers. Assay: immunoSEQ multiplex PCR; the TCRdb copy retains only in-frame clones and omits some. This repertoire shows 90,000 to 120,000 clones, about three quarters found once; its top ten account for roughly 8%. The germline CDR1 and CDR2 sequences are MNHNS and SASEGT. The CDR3 has 15 residues. V lost 6 bases, J lost 0 bases, and 14 bases lay in between. The V and J genes are TRBV6-1 and TRBJ1-1; a weak D match, TRBD1 (6 bases). The sequence was obtained from a man in his thirties or forties in good health and CMV-seronegative. Sequenced: PBMCs. CDR3 region: CASRLQGVMNTEAFF. Written as DNA, the CDR3 is TGTGCCAGCAGGCTACAGGGAGTGATGAACACTGAAGCTTTCTTT.